This T cell receptor beta chain was sequenced in a study of beta chain features in type 1 diabetes. Findings of the study overall: TCRB CDR3 length was moderately but significantly reduced in all four CD4+ subsets of Type 1 diabetes patients.

Investigators reverse transcribed all isolated RNA, so they sequenced expressed TCRB transcripts. The table came from immunoSEQ multiplex PCR; TCRdb's copy has only in-frame clones and leaves some out. Of 200,000 to 300,000 clones in the sample, approximately 13% are singletons; the top ten hold approximately 0.02%. The table lists this clone with a few counts. Its antigen is not known. The CDR3 has 15 residues. V lost 0 bases to trimming and J lost 6 bases, with 12 bases between them. Germline V gene data show CDR1 as LNHNV and CDR2 as YYDKDF (reference sequence). The specimen sequenced was naive CD4+ T cells from blood. The rearrangement joins TRBV15 to TRBJ2-1; D is possibly TRBD2 (6 bases). The receptor's source is a man aged 25 to 40 with type 1 diabetes. The CDR3 here is CATSRDFGGSNEQFF. The CDR3 region has the DNA TGTGCCACCAGCAGAGATTTCGGGGGAAGCAATGAGCAGTTCTTC.